One sample yielded the 14 T cell receptor beta chains listed below, sequenced in a study of early T cells in non-severe SARS-CoV-2 infection. TCRdb itself ran the 5' RACE reads through MiXCR, one entry per CDR3 protein. The data hold over 55,000 distinct CDR3 sequences, with roughly a tenth observed a single time. Input material: whole blood. These receptors came from an adult who was a healthcare worker with PCR-confirmed SARS-CoV-2 infection or an uninfected control (not recorded which).

The CDR3 reads CASSLTGPPDSPLHF. In DNA, the CDR3 is TGTGCCAGCAGCTTAACCGGACCCCCGGATTCACCCCTCCACTTT. The V call is TRBV7-3, the J call TRBJ1-6; D call uncertain. Germline assignment: CDR1 SGHTA and CDR2 FQGTGA. The CDR3 runs 15 residues. Trimming cost V 0 bases and J 8 bases, with 11 bases left between them.

The chain combines TRBV7-3 with TRBJ1-1; D remains ambiguous. Germline loops: CDR1 SGHTA, CDR2 FQGTGA. This CDR3 has 15 residues. V lost 0 bases, J lost 1 base, and 9 bases lay in between. CDR3 region: CASSLTREKNTEAFF. The CDR3 DNA reads TGTGCCAGCAGCTTAACGCGGGAGAAGAACACTGAAGCTTTCTTT.

This clonotype appeared a few times. V gene TRBV5-1 combines with J gene TRBJ2-3; D might be TRBD1 or TRBD2, each matching 5 bases. CDR1 is SGHRS and CDR2 is YFSETQ in the germline V gene. V was cut by 3 bases and J by 5 bases, with 13 bases left in between. This CDR3 contains 14 residues. The CDR3 here is CASSYGDGQDTQYF. CDR3 sequence (DNA): TGCGCCAGCAGCTACGGGGACGGCCAAGATACGCAGTATTTT.

This clonotype was observed a handful of times. This chain uses TRBV6-1 with TRBJ1-6, with TRBD1 as a possible D gene (5 bases). This CDR3 is built from 15 residues. Per germline, CDR1 MNHNS and CDR2 SASEGT. Trimming took off 2 bases at V and 10 bases at J, with 15 bases between the two ends. CDR3 protein: CASSEWKGAGSPLHF. DNA for the CDR3: TGTGCCAGCAGTGAATGGAAAGGGGCTGGATCACCCCTCCACTTT.

This clonotype was seen a handful of times. This chain connects TRBV28 to TRBJ1-3, with a possible D match to TRBD1 (5 bases). This CDR3 spans 14 amino acids. Germline-derived CDR1 and CDR2 are MDHEN and SYDVKM. Trimming pared 3 bases from V and 4 bases from J, leaving 10 bases between. This CDR3 is CASSFGGAGNTIYF. DNA for the CDR3: TGTGCCAGCAGTTTTGGGGGTGCCGGAAACACCATATATTTT. The full variable domain, with the rest looked up from reference TRBV28 and TRBJ1-3, is DVKVTQSSRYLVKRTGEKVFLECVQDMDHENMFWYRQDPGLGLRLIYFSYDVKMKEKGDIPEGYSVSREKKERFSLILESASTNQTSMYLCASSFGGAGNTIYFGEGSWLTVV.

This clonotype was recorded many times. The chain uses TRBV11-2 and TRBJ2-1; D unclear. The V and J ends lost 1 base and 6 bases respectively, with 16 bases between them. CDR3 size: 16 residues. The germline CDR1 and CDR2 sequences are SGHAT and FQNNGV. CDR3 in DNA: TGTGCCAGCAGCTTAGGTTATTCTGTCCCTCCCAATGAGCAGTTCTTC. Amino acids: CASSLGYSVPPNEQFF.

The V and J genes are TRBV6-6 and TRBJ1-4; D perhaps matches TRBD1 (5 bases). Germline V CDR1 and CDR2: MNHNY, SVGAGI (reference sequence). V lost 2 bases and J 3 bases, leaving 10 bases between the germline ends. The CDR3 length is 15 residues. The CDR3 loop reads CASSYVGPSNEKLFF. The CDR3 DNA reads TGTGCCAGCAGTTACGTGGGACCGTCTAATGAAAAACTGTTTTTT.

The rearrangement links TRBV7-8 to TRBJ2-7; 8 positions agree with TRBD2. Germline CDR1 and CDR2: SGHVS and FQNEAQ. V was clipped by 3 bases and J by 2 bases; unmatched bases: 6. The CDR3 spans 15 residues. The CDR3 protein is CASSFGGVSPYEQYV. CDR3 nucleotides: TGTGCCAGCAGCTTCGGGGGGGTCAGTCCCTACGAGCAGTACGTC.

This clonotype was detected many times. The V gene is TRBV25-1, the J gene TRBJ1-2; D is undetermined. Trimming pared 2 bases from V and 8 bases from J, leaving 6 bases between. In germline, CDR1 is MGHDK, CDR2 SYGVNS. The CDR3 has 11 residues. This CDR3 is CASSEGLGYTF. In nucleotides, the CDR3 is TGTGCCAGCAGTGAAGGTTTAGGCTACACCTTC.

The V call is TRBV7-2, the J call TRBJ1-1; D unresolved. Trimming pared 0 bases from V and 5 bases from J, leaving 10 bases between. Per the germline V gene, CDR1 is SGHTA and CDR2 is FQGNSA. This CDR3 spans 14 amino acids. CDR3 in amino acids: CASSLAARRTEAFF. The CDR3 coding sequence is TGTGCCAGCAGCTTAGCGGCCAGGAGAACTGAAGCTTTCTTT.

This clonotype was detected a few times. This chain joins TRBV5-1 and TRBJ1-1; TRBD1 is a possible D gene (5 bases). V lost 5 bases, J lost 1 base, and 9 bases lay in between. In germline, CDR1 is SGHRS, CDR2 YFSETQ. The CDR3 loop spans 13 amino acids. For the CDR3, the DNA is TGCGCCAGCAGAGTGCAGGGGAACACTGAAGCTTTCTTT. This codes for CASRVQGNTEAFF.

This clonotype came up many times. The chain is built from TRBV20-1 and TRBJ1-2; maybe TRBD1 (6 bases). V was trimmed by 2 bases and J by 6 bases, leaving 13 bases between them. CDR3 length: 13 amino acids. Germline values: CDR1 DFQATT, CDR2 SNEGSKA (reference sequence). The CDR3 loop reads CSARYRGANGYTF. CDR3 nucleotides: TGCAGTGCTAGATATCGGGGGGCTAATGGCTACACCTTC.

In its sample, this clonotype was seen many times. The chain employs TRBV10-2 and TRBJ1-5, with D uncertain. The CDR3 has 15 residues. Germline V gene data show CDR1 as WSHSY and CDR2 as SAAADI. The ends were cut back, 0 bases at V and 2 bases at J, with 8 bases in the middle. In DNA form, the CDR3 reads TGCGCCAGCAGTGAGTCCCACGACGGCAATCAGCCCCAGCATTTT. The encoded protein is CASSESHDGNQPQHF.

This clonotype was recorded a few times. V and J are TRBV11-2 and TRBJ2-7; D possibly corresponds to TRBD1 (6 bases). Deletions cut 2 bases from V and 4 bases from J, with 6 bases between. CDR3 length equals 12 residues. From germline, CDR1 is SGHAT and CDR2 FQNNGV. For the CDR3, the DNA is TGTGCCAGCAGCTTACAGGGGTACGAGCAGTACGTC. Translating it yields CASSLQGYEQYV.